Here is one T cell receptor beta chain with its context. The antigen is not known. These data originate in a study of T cell responses to AZD1222 COVID-19 vaccine. Regarding the study as a whole: Repertoire sampling happened only post peak T cell response.

The CDR3 has 16 amino acids. Germline values: CDR1 SGHTA, CDR2 FQGNSA. The ends were cut back, 0 bases at V and 7 bases at J, with 16 bases in the middle. Sequenced by immunoSEQ multiplex PCR; TCRdb stores in-frame clones only, minus some. This table has 45,000 to 60,000 clones, approximately 88% appearing once. This sequence joins TRBV7-2 and TRBJ1-5; D may be TRBD1 (5 bases). The TCR was taken from an adult in good health. The starting material was peripheral blood, obtained on day 0 of AZD1222 vaccination. The DNA of the CDR3 is TGTGCCAGCAGCTTAGCGGTTGTCGGGGGGGGACAGCCCCAGCATTTT. Residues: CASSLAVVGGGQPQHF.